Presented here are 20 T cell receptor beta chains from one specimen sequenced in a study of shared clonotypes between healthy human individuals (dated by TCRdb to 2020 to 2021). Library preparation employed the immunoSEQ multiplex PCR assay. TCRdb provides this immuneACCESS table in a form limited to in-frame rearrangements. Some clones are lacking; in checked studies, under half of them reflect an unresolved V gene, and why the rest are absent is not known. The sample table contains about 980,000 clones; only one count was recorded for 60% to 85% of them. About 1.5% of the sample comes from the top ten. Sample: memory CD4+ T cells sorted from blood. In light of the paper, this sample's cell subset or site label describes: CD45RA-negative fraction. These receptors came from a man aged 18-30 years in good health.

The chain has TRBV5-1 and TRBJ1-5; D might be TRBD1 (5 bases). This CDR3 has 14 amino acids. Trimming left V 1 base short and J 5 bases short, with 10 bases between. CDR1 SGHRS and CDR2 YFSETQ come from the germline V gene. CDR3: CASSLSSGYQPQHF. DNA for the CDR3: TGCGCCAGCAGCTTGTCCTCAGGGTATCAGCCCCAGCATTTT. Full variable domain (rest looked up from reference TRBV5-1 and TRBJ1-5): KAGVTQTPRYLIKTRGQQVTLSCSPISGHRSVSWYQQTPGQGLQFLFEYFSETQRNKGNFPGRFSGRQFSNSRSEMNVSTLELGDSALYLCASSLSSGYQPQHFGDGTRLSIL.

This rearrangement joins TRBV10-3 to TRBJ1-2; 7 bases fit TRBD1. The CDR3 length is 12 residues. V was clipped by 10 bases and J by 5 bases; unmatched bases: 7. The germline gives CDR1 ENHRY, CDR2 SYGVKD. The CDR3 DNA follows: TGTGCCACCCAGACAGGGAGTTATGGCTACACCTTC. Protein product: CATQTGSYGYTF.

The rearrangement uses TRBV2 and TRBJ1-2, with TRBD1 matching over 7 bases. In germline, CDR1 is SNHLY, CDR2 FYNNEI. There are 13 residues in the CDR3. The V segment lost 8 bases and the J segment 0 bases; nucleotides outside the gene matches: 3. The CDR3 nucleotides read TGTGCCAGCTCGAGGGGGCCTAACTATGGCTACACCTTC. Protein product: CASSRGPNYGYTF.

The chain links TRBV7-2 to TRBJ2-3, with TRBD2 matching over 13 bases. CDR1 is SGHTA and CDR2 is FQGNSA in the germline V gene. J lost 6 bases, V lost 4 bases, and 7 bases had no gene match. The CDR3 is made up of 16 amino acids. The chain's CDR3 is CASSSGLAGDGDTQYF. Written as DNA, the CDR3 is TGTGCCAGCAGCTCTGGACTAGCGGGAGATGGGGATACGCAGTATTTT.

The chain carries TRBV9 and TRBJ2-3; D gene ambiguous. This CDR3 comprises 13 residues. Germline V CDR1 and CDR2: SGDLS, YYNGEE. V lost 1 base and J lost 5, with 8 bases in between. The DNA for the CDR3 is TGTGCCAGCAGCGTAAGCCCCCGAGATACGCAGTATTTT. Residues: CASSVSPRDTQYF.

The chain joins TRBV7-6 to TRBJ2-5, with TRBD2 as a possible D gene (5 bases). Trimming took off 3 bases at V and 1 base at J, with 9 bases between the two ends. The CDR3 spans 14 residues. CDR1 and CDR2 from the germline V gene are SGHVS and FNYEAQ. The CDR3 DNA sequence: TGTGCCAGCAGCTTCGACTACACCCAAGAGACCCAGTACTTC. This gives the protein CASSFDYTQETQYF.

This clone showed up just a few times. V gene TRBV7-2 combines with J gene TRBJ2-3; D unclear. Germline V lookup: CDR1 SGHTA, CDR2 FQGNSA. The CDR3 is 11 residues long. Trimming cost V 5 bases and J 4 bases, with 4 bases left between them. The CDR3 DNA reads as TGTGCCAGCAGCCGGTCAGATACGCAGTATTTT. Protein: CASSRSDTQYF.

This clone has more than one count but fewer than ten. The chain links TRBV14 to TRBJ2-2, with 11 bases identical to TRBD2. Germline V gene data show CDR1 as SGHDN and CDR2 as FVKESK. V dropped 5 bases and J dropped 3; count of bases not matched to a gene: 2. This CDR3 contains 15 residues. CDR3: CASSWGLADTGELFF. The CDR3 region has the DNA TGTGCCAGCAGCTGGGGACTAGCGGACACCGGGGAGCTGTTTTTT.

This clone was picked up one time. The rearrangement uses TRBV9 and TRBJ2-7; D is possibly TRBD2 (5 bases). CDR3 size: 14 residues. The germline V gene encodes CDR1 SGDLS and CDR2 YYNGEE. With 0 bases removed from V and 2 bases from J, the gap between germline ends came to 9 bases. As DNA, the CDR3 is TGTGCCAGCAGCGTAGAGGGAGTAACCTACGAGCAGTACTTC. Protein product: CASSVEGVTYEQYF.

The rearrangement uses TRBV18 and TRBJ2-3, with 8 bases matching TRBD1. Germline assignment: CDR1 KGHSH and CDR2 LQKENI. The V gene end was trimmed by 3 bases and the J gene end by 1 base; junction bases not matched to a gene: 3. The CDR3 length is 15 residues. The CDR3 DNA reads TGTGCCAGCTCACCCGGACAGGGCCGCACAGATACGCAGTATTTT. Protein: CASSPGQGRTDTQYF.

V and J are TRBV7-8 and TRBJ2-7; TRBD1 is a possible D gene (6 bases). V lost 8 bases, J lost 1 base, and 18 bases lay in between. The CDR3 runs to 15 residues. Germline CDR1 is SGHVS and CDR2 is FQNEAQ. In DNA, the CDR3 is TGTGCCAGCGCCCCAGGACAGCGTCTATCCTACGAGCAGTACTTC. Translation: CASAPGQRLSYEQYF.

The chain uses TRBV5-8 and TRBJ2-5; 8 bases match TRBD1. V shed 0 bases and J 4 bases; nucleotides not matched to a gene: 5. Germline values: CDR1 SGHTS, CDR2 YDEGEE. The CDR3 is made up of 15 amino acids. CDR3: CASSLGGTGRETQYF. In DNA, the CDR3 is TGTGCCAGCAGCTTGGGCGGGACAGGTCGAGAGACCCAGTACTTC.

The V and J genes are TRBV7-8 and TRBJ1-1; no firm D call. The germline V gene encodes CDR1 SGHVS and CDR2 FQNEAQ. V shed 0 bases and J shed 7 bases, with 12 bases lying between them. This CDR3 has 14 amino acids. The CDR3 bases are TGTGCCAGCAGCTTAGCGGAGGGTAGAAGTGAAGCTTTCTTT. As protein: CASSLAEGRSEAFF.

This clone showed up just a few times. The rearrangement links TRBV4-3 to TRBJ1-1; D unclear. CDR3 length: 14 residues. The germline V gene has CDR1 LGHNA and CDR2 YSLEER. V was pared by 1 base and J by 4 bases, with 10 bases between. In DNA form, the CDR3 reads TGCGCCAGCAGCCAAGGAAGGGAAGGCACTGAAGCTTTCTTT. Protein product: CASSQGREGTEAFF.

V gene TRBV9 combines with J gene TRBJ2-6; D not certain. Germline V gene lookup returns CDR1 SGDLS and CDR2 YYNGEE. This CDR3 contains 14 residues. The ends were cut back, 6 bases at V and 0 bases at J, with 7 bases in the middle. CDR3 DNA: TGTGCCAGCACGGGTCCCTCTGGGGCCAACGTCCTGACTTTC. It encodes CASTGPSGANVLTF.

V usage is TRBV28 and J usage is TRBJ1-3; TRBD1 is a possible D gene (5 bases). With 5 bases removed from V and 0 bases from J, the gap between germline ends came to 14 bases. Germline lookup yields CDR1 MDHEN and CDR2 SYDVKM. The CDR3 is made up of 16 amino acids. CDR3 nucleotides: TGTGCCAGCAGTCCTGGGGGGACGTACTCTGGAAACACCATATATTTT. It specifies CASSPGGTYSGNTIYF.

The J gene is TRBJ1-2, the V gene TRBV6-1; no firm D call. Germline V lookup: CDR1 MNHNS, CDR2 SASEGT. Trimming took 7 bases from V and 4 from J, leaving 16 bases between them. The CDR3 runs to 14 residues. The CDR3 region is CASTLAHSSYGYTF. The CDR3 region has the DNA TGTGCCAGCACGTTGGCTCACTCCTCCTATGGCTACACCTTC.

The J gene is TRBJ1-1, the V gene TRBV19; D unclear. CDR1 and CDR2 from the germline V gene are LNHDA and SQIVND (reference sequence). Trimming pared 7 bases from V and 0 bases from J, leaving 9 bases between. This CDR3 region has 13 residues. The CDR3 spells CASTPGLNTEAFF. The CDR3 region has the DNA TGTGCCAGTACGCCGGGGTTGAACACTGAAGCTTTCTTT.

Written as DNA, the CDR3 is TGCAGCGGGAGACTAGCGGCCTACAATGAGCAGTTCTTC. Its protein is CSGRLAAYNEQFF. This chain connects TRBV29-1 to TRBJ2-1, with 9 bases matching TRBD2. Germline assignment: CDR1 SQVTM and CDR2 ANQGSEA. The junction had 3 bases not matched to a gene; V was cut back by 7 bases and J by 2 bases. The CDR3 runs to 13 residues.

The chain joins TRBV7-2 to TRBJ2-2; 7 positions match TRBD2. V dropped 4 bases and J dropped 1; count of bases not matched to a gene: 6. Germline V gene sequence: CDR1 SGHTA, CDR2 FQGNSA. The CDR3 is 16 residues long. CDR3 sequence: CASSYLAAMNTGELFF. CDR3 nucleotides: TGTGCCAGCAGCTACCTAGCGGCAATGAACACCGGGGAGCTGTTTTTT.